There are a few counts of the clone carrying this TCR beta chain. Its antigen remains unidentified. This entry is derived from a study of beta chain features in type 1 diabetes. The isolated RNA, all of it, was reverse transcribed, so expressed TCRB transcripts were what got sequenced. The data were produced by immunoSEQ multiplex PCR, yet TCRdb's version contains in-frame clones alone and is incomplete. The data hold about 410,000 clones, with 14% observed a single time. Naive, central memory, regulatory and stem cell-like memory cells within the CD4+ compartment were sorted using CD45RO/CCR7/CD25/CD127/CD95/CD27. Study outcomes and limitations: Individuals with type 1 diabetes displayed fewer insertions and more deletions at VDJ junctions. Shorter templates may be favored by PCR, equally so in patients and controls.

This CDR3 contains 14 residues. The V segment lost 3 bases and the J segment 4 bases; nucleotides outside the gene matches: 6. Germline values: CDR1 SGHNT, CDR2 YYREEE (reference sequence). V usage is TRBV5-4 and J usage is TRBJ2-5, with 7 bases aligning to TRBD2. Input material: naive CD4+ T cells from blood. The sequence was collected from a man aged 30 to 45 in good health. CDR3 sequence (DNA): TGTGCCAGCAGCTCGGGACTAAAGCCAGAGACCCAGTACTTC. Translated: CASSSGLKPETQYF.